Following are 21 T cell receptor beta chains from one sample sequenced in a study of blood T cells in healthy people across ages. Primed by a sample-barcoded 5' primer and a J-beta primer mix, a second PCR proceeded for about 7 to 11 cycles. MiXCR, applied by TCRdb to the 5' RACE reads, yields one record per CDR3 protein. The sample contains around 1,000,000 distinct CDR3 sequences, roughly 24% of which appear only once. These data also featured in a second study, about T cells of mothers and their children.

The sample consisted of blood. The receptors here all came from a girl aged 2 to 10 in good health.

The chain couples TRBV11-1 to TRBJ2-3; possible D gene TRBD1, 5 bases. Deletions cut 4 bases from V and 2 bases from J, with 19 bases between. CDR1 is SGHAT and CDR2 is FQDESV in the germline V gene (reference sequence). The CDR3 runs to 17 residues. The CDR3 here is CASSSTLQGRDTDTQYF. The CDR3 region has the DNA TGTGCCAGCAGCTCGACCCTCCAGGGTAGAGACACAGATACGCAGTATTTT.

This clonotype was seen repeatedly, ten times or more. This sequence joins TRBV13 and TRBJ2-5, with D possibly matching TRBD2 (6 bases). The CDR3 extends over 14 amino acids. Trimming took off 5 bases at V and 0 bases at J, with 10 bases between the two ends. The V gene's germline CDR1 is PRHDT and CDR2 FYEKMQ (reference sequence). This CDR3 is CASSPRGYQETQYF. The CDR3 DNA is TGTGCCAGCAGCCCACGGGGGTACCAAGAGACCCAGTACTTC.

The table lists this clonotype with a count of one. The V and J genes are TRBV12-3 or TRBV12-4 and TRBJ2-3; unclear D gene. The CDR3 spans 15 residues. V dropped 0 bases and J dropped 3 bases, with 10 bases sitting between them. The DNA of the CDR3 is TGTGCCAGCAGTTTAGCTACTCTTCGAACAGATACGCAGTATTTT. The encoded protein is CASSLATLRTDTQYF.

The chain carries TRBV11-2 and TRBJ2-5; unclear D gene. The CDR3 totals 17 residues. V was cut by 4 bases and J by 5 bases, with 23 bases left in between. Germline V gives CDR1 SGHAT, CDR2 FQNNGV. CDR3 sequence reads: CASSSHDQTPQEETQYF. The CDR3 region has the DNA TGTGCCAGCAGCTCCCACGACCAGACCCCCCAGGAGGAGACCCAGTACTTC.

This chain connects TRBV11-2 to TRBJ2-3, with TRBD2 as a possible D gene (6 bases). Trimming took 3 bases from V and 1 from J, leaving 11 bases between them. In germline, CDR1 is SGHAT, CDR2 FQNNGV. The CDR3 is 15 amino acids. CDR3 residues: CASSFRWGGTDTQYF. The CDR3, as DNA: TGTGCCAGCAGCTTTAGGTGGGGGGGCACAGATACGCAGTATTTT.

This clonotype has more than one count but fewer than ten. The gene calls are TRBV10-3 and TRBJ1-2, with unresolved D. V shed 5 bases and J shed 4 bases, with 8 bases lying between them. The CDR3 totals 12 residues. CDR1 and CDR2 (germline): ENHRY, SYGVKD. DNA for the CDR3: TGTGCCATCAGTAAGGGAGCCTATGGCTACACCTTC. This translates into CAISKGAYGYTF.

This clonotype was counted only a few times. The genes are TRBV2 and TRBJ1-5; D may be TRBD1 (5 bases). There are 15 residues in the CDR3. The V end lost 3 bases, the J end lost 6 bases, and 15 bases lay between the germline ends. Looked up from germline, CDR1 is SNHLY and CDR2 is FYNNEI. The CDR3 sequence: CASSDGRGGFQPQHF. In DNA form, the CDR3 reads TGTGCCAGCAGTGACGGGAGGGGAGGGTTTCAGCCCCAGCATTTT.

CDR3 coding DNA: TGTGCCAGCAGCTTAATGGACGGTAACACAGATACGCAGTATTTT. Translation: CASSLMDGNTDTQYF. The chain is built from TRBV7-2 and TRBJ2-3, with D hard to call. The V gene lost 2 bases and the J gene lost 2 bases, with 11 bases spanning the gap. Germline CDR1 and CDR2: SGHTA and FQGNSA. The CDR3 contains 15 residues.

Turning to this clonotype: Sequence at one end of the junction differs from germline and may be a read error. The V gene is TRBV12-3 or TRBV12-4, the J gene TRBJ1-4; D unclear. This CDR3 is 15 amino acids long. The CDR3 bases are TGTGCCAGCACCCCCTCCAGTGCAACTGATGAAAAACTGTTTTTT. It yields the protein CASTPSSATDEKLFF.

The sample holds a few counts of this clonotype. V gene TRBV29-1 combines with J gene TRBJ1-2; TRBD1 matches 7 bases. Germline lookup yields CDR1 SQVTM and CDR2 ANQGSEA. The ends lost 6 bases at V and 5 bases at J; junction bases unmatched: 6. The CDR3 extends over 12 amino acids. The CDR3 DNA reads as TGCAGCGTCGGGACAGTCCAATATGGCTACACCTTC. This sequence encodes CSVGTVQYGYTF.

V usage is TRBV3-1 and J usage is TRBJ1-2; no definite D call. The length of the CDR3 is 15 residues. V lost 4 bases to trimming and J lost 1 base, with 13 bases between them. The germline V gene encodes CDR1 LGHDT and CDR2 YNNKEL (reference sequence). The DNA for the CDR3 is TGTGCCAGCAGCCGAAGCTTATTCAGTAACTATGGCTACACCTTC. Protein: CASSRSLFSNYGYTF. Full variable domain (missing parts from reference TRBV3-1 and TRBJ1-2): DTAVSQTPKYLVTQMGNDKSIKCEQNLGHDTMYWYKQDSKKFLKIMFSYNNKELIINETVPNRFSPKSPDKAHLNLHINSLELGDSAVYFCASSRSLFSNYGYTFGSGTRLTVV.

A few counts support this clonotype. J is TRBJ1-1 and V is TRBV2, with unresolved D. Germline CDR1 reads SNHLY; CDR2 reads FYNNEI. V shed 4 bases and J shed 3 bases, with 9 bases lying between them. CDR3 size: 13 residues. Here the CDR3 reads CASSVTPDTEAFF. The CDR3 DNA reads as TGTGCCAGCAGTGTCACCCCAGACACTGAAGCTTTCTTT.

This clonotype was seen a few times. The V gene is TRBV4-2, the J gene TRBJ2-7; D is possibly TRBD2 (6 bases). This CDR3 spans 14 amino acids. Germline V lookup: CDR1 LGHNA, CDR2 YNFKEQ. Trimming shortened V by 2 bases and J by 1 base, and 9 bases separated the two germline ends. The CDR3 is CASSQRGVSYEQYF. CDR3 sequence (DNA): TGTGCCAGCAGCCAACGCGGGGTATCCTACGAGCAGTACTTC.

V is TRBV29-1 and J is TRBJ2-1; D assignment may be TRBD1 or TRBD2 (5 bases each). Trimming stripped 1 base from V and 2 bases from J, with 15 bases between. Germline V gives CDR1 SQVTM, CDR2 ANQGSEA. The CDR3 loop spans 16 amino acids. CDR3 coding DNA: TGCAGCGTTGAAGGGAATGTAGGGGAGACCTACAATGAGCAGTTCTTC. This gives the protein CSVEGNVGETYNEQFF.

This clonotype was seen only a few times. The chain carries TRBV3-1 and TRBJ2-5, with TRBD1 as a possible D gene (5 bases). The CDR3 totals 18 residues. V was trimmed by 5 bases and J by 1 base, leaving 23 bases between them. Germline V gene data show CDR1 as LGHDT and CDR2 as YNNKEL (reference sequence). As DNA, the CDR3 is TGTGCCAGCAGCTACCGCCTGGGGCAGGGTATACTCCAAGAGACCCAGTACTTC. Amino acid sequence: CASSYRLGQGILQETQYF.

This clonotype was observed a handful of times. The rearrangement links TRBV15 to TRBJ2-5, with a tentative D call TRBD2 (6 bases). The DNA end is more similar to TRBJ2-1, so the J call may be wrong. The CDR3 spans 13 residues. Germline CDR1 LNHNV, CDR2 YYDKDF (reference sequence). DNA of the CDR3: TGTGCCACCAGCAGAGCGACGGGGGACCGGCAGTTCTTC. Encoded protein: CATSRATGDRQFF.

The chain is built from TRBV6-5 and TRBJ2-4, with no clear D. This CDR3 region has 15 residues. Trimming removed 5 bases from V and 0 bases from J, with 11 bases in between. The germline gives CDR1 MNHEY, CDR2 SVGAGI. This CDR3 is CASSAASLAKNIQYF. The CDR3 bases are TGTGCCAGCAGTGCCGCGAGTCTAGCCAAAAACATTCAGTACTTC.

This sequence joins TRBV14 and TRBJ2-5; no clear D gene. The CDR3 contains 16 residues. Germline values: CDR1 SGHDN, CDR2 FVKESK. The V end lost 0 bases, the J end lost 5 bases, and 16 bases lay between the germline ends. The CDR3 spells CASSQESGIWLETQYF. The DNA for the CDR3 is TGTGCCAGCAGCCAAGAGTCCGGTATTTGGTTGGAGACCCAGTACTTC.

The chain combines TRBV20-1 with TRBJ2-7, with 9 nucleotides matching TRBD2. The CDR3 totals 14 residues. Germline CDR1 DFQATT, CDR2 SNEGSKA (reference sequence). V shed 6 bases, J shed 0 bases, and the junction held 6 bases outside the gene matches. CDR3 coding DNA: TGCAGTGCAGAAGCGGGGGGAGGCTCCTACGAGCAGTACTTC. Amino acids: CSAEAGGGSYEQYF.

The chain uses TRBV7-2 and TRBJ2-5; 7 bases line up with TRBD2. This CDR3 has 14 residues. Germline trimming cut 5 bases from V and 4 bases from J; bases unmatched to any gene: 7. The V gene's germline CDR1 is SGHTA and CDR2 FQGNSA. The CDR3 here is CASSPWEGTETQYF. The CDR3 nucleotides are TGTGCCAGCAGCCCCTGGGAGGGCACAGAGACCCAGTACTTC.

In this sample, this clonotype turned up a few times. This chain connects TRBV20-1 to TRBJ1-3, with a tentative D call TRBD1 (6 bases). Germline V gene sequence: CDR1 DFQATT, CDR2 SNEGSKA (reference sequence). The CDR3 contains 14 residues. V lost 1 base to trimming and J lost 2 bases, with 9 bases between them. Written as DNA, the CDR3 is TGCAGTGCTAGAGGGGGGGACACTGGAAACACCATATATTTT. This gives the protein CSARGGDTGNTIYF.